The subject of this entry is one T cell receptor (beta chain). The antigen this receptor binds is unknown. No per-base quality is available; no much larger clone lies one base away. Libraries were constructed by the immunoSEQ multiplex PCR assay. TCRdb took this table from immuneACCESS and kept in-frame rearrangements with V and J called. Such tables lack part of the clones; where checked against another copy, unresolved V genes explain under half of the gap, and the rest is unexplained. A total of roughly 66,000 clones appear in this sample, about 86% of them only once. Around 5.5% of the sample belongs to the ten largest clones. The record originates from a study of technical replicates of blood from a few donors (dated by TCRdb to 2016 to 2017). Via the germline V gene, CDR1 is SGHTA and CDR2 FQGNSA. From the cysteine through the phenylalanine, the CDR3 covers 14 amino acids. Only the CDR3 portion is preserved as DNA: 42 bases, with reading frame beginning at the first base. V is clipped by 3 bases and J by 4 bases, and the sequence between their germline boundaries is 12 bases long.

The chain couples TRBV7-2 to TRBJ1-1, with the D gene uncertain. This TCR derives from a human donor in good health. Some clones in this sample may be carry-over from other donors' samples. The specimen was PBMCs. The DNA reads as follows: TGTGCCAGCAGCTTCACAGACGGTGCCACTGAAGCTTTCTTT. This sequence encodes CASSFTDGATEAFF.